The present TCR beta chain was sequenced within a study of CD8 T cells in ankylosing spondylitis (dated by TCRdb to 2017 to 2019). Background on the whole study: The study profiled T cell receptor beta repertoires in healthy donors and ankylosing spondylitis patients to find disease-linked TCR variants. The whole study cohort included about a hundred healthy donors and 25 ankylosing spondylitis patients. Peripheral blood was sampled, and synovial fluid was additionally collected from ankylosing spondylitis patients. On the study overall, not on this receptor specifically: The disease-linked clones were reported as significantly enriched in matched synovial fluid samples from ankylosing spondylitis patients. A TCR beta motif of 8 or 9 highly homologous amino acid variants appeared characteristic of blood from ankylosing spondylitis patients. A CD8+ phenotype was shown by the disease-linked clones, which were found at relatively low frequencies in peripheral blood. Some motif variants were previously reported in synovial fluid and blood of reactive arthritis patients, suggesting common disease-initiation mechanisms.

Sequencer: Illumina HiSeq 2500. Quantitative 5'-RACE with molecular barcodes was the method used to prepare the TCR beta libraries. Per the original workflow: A new computational method, built on a probabilistic model of VDJ rearrangement, was used to identify disease-linked TCR variants. TCRdb handled the public reads itself, with Q25 trimming in fastp and clone calling in MiXCR, and kept productive beta chains. Rows are combined by CDR3 protein, so each entry shows the most common genes and DNA. The V and J calls follow TCRdb's processing rather than the paper's. Here the sample has tens of thousands of distinct CDR3 sequences; 5.5% to 7.5% occur a single time. The ten largest account for less than 15% of the sample. The junction carries 5 bases between V and J, which are trimmed by 1 base and 0 bases respectively. CDR1 and CDR2 are drawn from the germline V gene: SGHRS, YFSETQ. The CDR3 runs 14 amino acids, cysteine and phenylalanine included. Solely the CDR3 DNA is kept, with 42 bases framed from the first base.

This clonotype was counted ten times or more. The antigen it binds to is not known. No per-base quality is available; no much larger clone lies one base away. The sample consisted of blood, either unsorted or a sorted T cell fraction (not recorded which). The sequence was obtained from a male donor with ankylosing spondylitis or in good health (not recorded which). The chain is encoded by TRBV5-1 joined to TRBJ2-4, with the D gene not confidently named. CDR3 protein: CASSLTLAKNIQYF. The bases are TGCGCCAGCAGCTTGACATTAGCCAAAAACATTCAGTACTTC.